The clone carrying this TCR beta chain was picked up many times. Germline V gene data show CDR1 as MNHEY and CDR2 as SVGEGT. CDR3 length: 13 residues. V was cut by 2 bases and J by 13 bases, with 15 bases left in between. The sample comes from a study of low-dose radiotherapy and immunotherapy resistance in tumors. Study background: With TRAV- and TRBV-specific primers, first-strand cDNA was made, covering the alpha and beta chains.

Over approximately 20 PCR cycles, TCRs were amplified from a constant-region primer and V-primer adapter. Amplification (by in vitro transcription) was performed on isolated mRNA. TCRdb re-analysed the reads in MiXCR, keeping a single row per CDR3 protein. The sample holds some 52,000 distinct CDR3 sequences, 33% seen once. Time point given: after trial treatment. The treatment was: LDRT plus nivolumab, ipilimumab, low-dose cyclophosphamide and aspirin (RACIN trial). Eligibility was restricted to patients presenting with advanced solid tumors that lacked tumor-infiltrating lymphocytes. This clonotype originated in a male donor with rectosigmoid adenocarcinoma. The chain employs TRBV6-2 or TRBV6-3 and TRBJ2-1; possible D gene TRBD1, 6 bases. The source was PBMCs, collected after low-dose radiotherapy plus immunotherapy. CDR3 sequence: CASSYEVGANQFF. The DNA of the CDR3 is TGTGCCAGCAGTTACGAGGTGGGGGCTAATCAGTTCTTC.